A selection of T cell receptor beta chains follows, all from one sample in a study of blood T cell repertoires in COVID-19. Repertoires were generated with immunoSEQ multiplex PCR, while TCRdb's copy carries only in-frame clones and drops some. The sample has roughly 300,000 clones, about 89% seen once. The source material was peripheral blood. The receptors were gathered from a woman in her forties who had recovered from COVID-19. CDR3s include the opening cysteine and the closing phenylalanine or tryptophan. The order of the fields is clone size, D gene, V gene, CDR3 protein. D genes are given only for firm matches. Size is stated for part of the rows, as once, few or many counts, or as a class when the clone is expanded.

few	.	TRBV3-1/TRBV3-2	CASSQDSYGAVNYGYTF
.	.	TRBV4-3	CASSQGLTPLQETQYF
.	.	TRBV18	CASSPTGGTEAFF
.	.	TRBV6-5	CASSYRMTGTGELFF
once	TRBD1	TRBV5-6	CASRTPGQPFHEQYF
few	TRBD1	TRBV4-1	CASSSTGGLGDYGYTF
.	TRBD1	TRBV12-5	CASGLQTGGGEEQFF
.	.	TRBV29-1	CSVLGHNYGYTF
.	.	TRBV7-6	CASSPLPTGSSYEQYF
once	TRBD1	TRBV4-1	CASSQGQGAQKETQYF
.	.	TRBV6-5	CASSSLGTLYNEQFF
.	TRBD1	TRBV11-2	CASSAQGANYGYTF
.	TRBD1	TRBV7-9	CASSFQGASNEKLFF
.	TRBD2	TRBV4-2	CASSQAGAGGRDTQYF
.	.	TRBV24-1	CATSDLRSKGHHYGYTF
.	TRBD2	TRBV5-4	CASSSPTSGVTDTQYF
.	.	TRBV5-1	CASSFGPEVLYEQYF
.	TRBD1	TRBV15	CATSRGQGSGNTIYF
.	.	TRBV30	CAWTRSGNTIYF
.	.	TRBV27	CASSLGGNTEAFF
.	TRBD2	TRBV5-1	CASSLEPSGDADTQYF
.	.	TRBV10-3	CAINGDINQPQHF
.	TRBD2	TRBV11-2	CASSHRTSGNTGELFF
.	.	TRBV7-2	CASSLGRNQPQHF
.	TRBD1	TRBV19	CASSYRGGGYTF
.	TRBD1	TRBV19	CASSNRPGQPKDGYTF
.	.	TRBV11-3	CASSPEPYSYNEQFF
few	TRBD2	TRBV6-5	CASSIFRRGQETQYF
.	.	TRBV3-1/TRBV3-2	CASSQDESGSYEQYF
.	.	TRBV7-9	CASSLSAGAGNF
.	.	TRBV7-2	CASSSIAVFSYEQYF
.	.	TRBV4-3	CASSQDAMGVGYTF
.	TRBD1	TRBV19	CASSIKGTANYGYTF
.	.	TRBV28	CASSLRQEINGYTF
.	.	TRBV6-4	CANQRGGDRTDTQYF
.	TRBD1	TRBV5-6	CASRPGQGRNTIYF
.	.	TRBV11-2	CASSLGHNYGYTF
.	TRBD1	TRBV11-2	CASSARGQALGNEQFF
.	TRBD1	TRBV6-6	CASSGRDRGSYEQYF
.	.	TRBV5-1	CASSSQGLGNTEAFF
.	TRBD1	TRBV11-3	CASSRQGNTEAFF
.	.	TRBV7-8	CASRSPSYGYTF
.	.	TRBV7-2	CASSLTATGYTEAFF
.	.	TRBV5-5	CASSLTPGNSPLHF
.	.	TRBV5-1	CASSFSGGRTDTQYF